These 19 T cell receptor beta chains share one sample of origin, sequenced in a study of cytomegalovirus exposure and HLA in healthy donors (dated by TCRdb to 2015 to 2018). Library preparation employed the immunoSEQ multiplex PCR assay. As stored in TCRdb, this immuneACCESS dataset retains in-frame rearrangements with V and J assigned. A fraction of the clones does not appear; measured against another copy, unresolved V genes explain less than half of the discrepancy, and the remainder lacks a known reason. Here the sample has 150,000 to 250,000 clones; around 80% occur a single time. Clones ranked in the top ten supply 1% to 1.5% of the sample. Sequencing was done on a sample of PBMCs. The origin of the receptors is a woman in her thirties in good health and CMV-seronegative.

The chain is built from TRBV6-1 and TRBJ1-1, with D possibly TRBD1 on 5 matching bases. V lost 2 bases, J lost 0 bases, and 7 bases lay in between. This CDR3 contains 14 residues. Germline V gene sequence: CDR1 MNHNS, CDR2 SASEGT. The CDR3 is CASSENRMNTEAFF. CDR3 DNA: TGTGCCAGCAGTGAAAACAGGATGAACACTGAAGCTTTCTTT.

The chain's CDR3 is CASSRTGENTGELFF. The CDR3 DNA reads as TGCGCCAGCAGTCGAACAGGGGAAAACACCGGGGAGCTGTTTTTT. V and J are TRBV4-1 and TRBJ2-2; 7 nucleotides match TRBD1. V shed 6 bases, J shed 2 bases, and the junction held 6 bases outside the gene matches. CDR3 length equals 15 residues. Germline CDR1 reads MGHRA; CDR2 reads YSYEKL.

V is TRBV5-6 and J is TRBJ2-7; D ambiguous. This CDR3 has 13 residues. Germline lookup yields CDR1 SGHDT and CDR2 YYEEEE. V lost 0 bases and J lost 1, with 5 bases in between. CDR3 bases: TGTGCCAGCAGCTTGGGCAGTTCCTACGAGCAGTACTTC. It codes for CASSLGSSYEQYF.

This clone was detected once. In DNA, the CDR3 is TGTGCCAGCAGCCCAGGGGTTTACAATGAGCAGTTCTTC. Protein sequence: CASSPGVYNEQFF. The V call is TRBV7-7, the J call TRBJ2-1; D possibly corresponds to TRBD1 (6 bases). CDR3 length equals 13 residues. V was clipped by 5 bases and J by 4 bases, with 9 bases between them. CDR1 and CDR2 (germline): SSHAT, FNYEAQ (reference sequence).

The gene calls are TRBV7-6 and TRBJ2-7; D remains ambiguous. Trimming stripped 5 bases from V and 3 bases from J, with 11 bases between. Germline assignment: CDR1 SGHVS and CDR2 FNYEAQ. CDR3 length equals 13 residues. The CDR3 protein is CASSLQYDYEQYF. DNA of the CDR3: TGTGCCAGCAGCCTCCAGTACGACTACGAGCAGTACTTC. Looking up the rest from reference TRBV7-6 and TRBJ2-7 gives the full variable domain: GAGVSQSPRYKVTKRGQDVALRCDPISGHVSLYWYRQALGQGPEFLTYFNYEAQQDKSGLPNDRFSAERPEGSISTLTIQRTEQRDSAMYRCASSLQYDYEQYFGPGTRLTVT.

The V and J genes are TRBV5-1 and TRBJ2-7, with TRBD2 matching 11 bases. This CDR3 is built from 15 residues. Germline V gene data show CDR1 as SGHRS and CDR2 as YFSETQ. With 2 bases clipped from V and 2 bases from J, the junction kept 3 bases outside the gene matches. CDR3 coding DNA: TGCGCCAGCAGCTTAGGGACTAGCGGACCCTACGAGCAGTACTTC. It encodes CASSLGTSGPYEQYF.

CDR3 bases: TGCGCCAGCAGTGAGCACAGGAGAAGTGGCTACACCTTC. Protein product: CASSEHRRSGYTF. This chain joins TRBV10-1 and TRBJ1-2; a weak D match, TRBD1 (5 bases). This CDR3 has 13 residues. Germline loops: CDR1 WNHNN, CDR2 SYGVQD (reference sequence). V was shortened by 2 bases and J by 7 bases, with 11 bases between the two germline ends.

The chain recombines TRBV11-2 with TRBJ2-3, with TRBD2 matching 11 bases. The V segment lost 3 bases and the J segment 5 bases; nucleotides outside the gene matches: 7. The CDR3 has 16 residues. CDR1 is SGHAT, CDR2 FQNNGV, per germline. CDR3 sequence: CASSFHSGGAKDTQYF. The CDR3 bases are TGTGCCAGCAGCTTCCATAGCGGGGGGGCCAAAGATACGCAGTATTTT.

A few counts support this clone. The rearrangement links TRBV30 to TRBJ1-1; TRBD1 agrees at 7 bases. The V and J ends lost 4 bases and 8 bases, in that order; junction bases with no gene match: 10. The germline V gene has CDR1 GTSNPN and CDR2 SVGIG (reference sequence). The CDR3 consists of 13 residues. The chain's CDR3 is CAWNNRGNKEAFF. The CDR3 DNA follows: TGTGCCTGGAACAACAGGGGTAATAAAGAAGCTTTCTTT. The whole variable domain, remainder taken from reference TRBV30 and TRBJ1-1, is SQTIHQWPATLVQPVGSPLSLECTVEGTSNPNLYWYRQAAGRGLQLLFYSVGIGQISSEVPQNLSASRPQDRQFILSSKKLLLSDSGFYLCAWNNRGNKEAFFGQGTRLTVV.

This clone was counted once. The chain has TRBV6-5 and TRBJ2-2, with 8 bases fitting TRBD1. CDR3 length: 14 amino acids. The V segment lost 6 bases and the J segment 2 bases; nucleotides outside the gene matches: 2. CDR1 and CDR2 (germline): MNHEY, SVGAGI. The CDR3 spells CASRTGVNTGELFF. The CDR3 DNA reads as TGTGCCAGCAGGACAGGGGTCAACACCGGGGAGCTGTTTTTT.

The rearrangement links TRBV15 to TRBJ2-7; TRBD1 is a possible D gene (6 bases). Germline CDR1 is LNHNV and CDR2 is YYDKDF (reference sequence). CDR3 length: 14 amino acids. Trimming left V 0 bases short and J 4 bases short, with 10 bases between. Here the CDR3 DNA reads TGTGCCACCAGCAGAGATTTGGGGGCGTACGAGCAGTACTTC. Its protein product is CATSRDLGAYEQYF.

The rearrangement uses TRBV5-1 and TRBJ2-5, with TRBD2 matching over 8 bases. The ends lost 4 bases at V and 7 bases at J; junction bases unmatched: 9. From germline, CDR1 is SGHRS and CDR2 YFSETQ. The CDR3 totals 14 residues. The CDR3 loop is CASSPGRAVGTQYF. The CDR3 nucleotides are TGCGCCAGCAGCCCCGGGAGGGCTGTCGGGACCCAGTACTTC.

CDR3 protein: CSVGTGGITDTQYF. The DNA of the CDR3 is TGCAGCGTTGGGACAGGGGGGATCACAGATACGCAGTATTTT. The chain recombines TRBV29-1 with TRBJ2-3, with 10 nucleotides matching TRBD1. Trimming took 4 bases from V and 2 from J; bases not matched to a gene: 3. The CDR3 spans 14 residues. Germline V gene lookup returns CDR1 SQVTM and CDR2 ANQGSEA.

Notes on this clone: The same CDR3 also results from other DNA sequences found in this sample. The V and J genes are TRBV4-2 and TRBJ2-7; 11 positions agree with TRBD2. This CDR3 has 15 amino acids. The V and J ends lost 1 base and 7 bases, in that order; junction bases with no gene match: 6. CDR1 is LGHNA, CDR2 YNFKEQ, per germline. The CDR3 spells CASSQGSGGAQEQYF. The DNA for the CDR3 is TGTGCCAGCAGCCAAGGTAGCGGGGGGGCCCAGGAGCAGTACTTC.

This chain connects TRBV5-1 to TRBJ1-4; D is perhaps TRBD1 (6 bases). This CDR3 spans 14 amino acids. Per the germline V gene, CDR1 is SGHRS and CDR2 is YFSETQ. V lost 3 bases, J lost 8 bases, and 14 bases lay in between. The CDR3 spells CASSSQGSGEKLFF. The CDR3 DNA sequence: TGCGCCAGCAGCTCACAGGGTTCGGGGGAAAAACTGTTTTTT.

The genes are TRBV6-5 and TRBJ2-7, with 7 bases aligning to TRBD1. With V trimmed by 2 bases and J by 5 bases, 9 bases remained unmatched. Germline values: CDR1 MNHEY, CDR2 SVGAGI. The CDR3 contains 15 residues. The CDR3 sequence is CASSYRERGQDEQYF. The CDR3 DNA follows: TGTGCCAGCAGTTACAGAGAGAGGGGGCAGGACGAGCAGTACTTC.

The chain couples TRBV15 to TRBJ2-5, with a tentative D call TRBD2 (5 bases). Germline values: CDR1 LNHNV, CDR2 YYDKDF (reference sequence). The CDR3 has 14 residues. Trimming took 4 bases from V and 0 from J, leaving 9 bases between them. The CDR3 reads CATSTRGNQETQYF. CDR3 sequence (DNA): TGTGCCACCAGCACCAGAGGGAACCAAGAGACCCAGTACTTC.

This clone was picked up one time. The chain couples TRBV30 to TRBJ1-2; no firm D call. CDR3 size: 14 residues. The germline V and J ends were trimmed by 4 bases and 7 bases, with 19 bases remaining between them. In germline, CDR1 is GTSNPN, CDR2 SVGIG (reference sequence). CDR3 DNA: TGTGCCTGGACCCCGGGTCAACAACCCGTTGGCTACACCTTC. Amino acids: CAWTPGQQPVGYTF.

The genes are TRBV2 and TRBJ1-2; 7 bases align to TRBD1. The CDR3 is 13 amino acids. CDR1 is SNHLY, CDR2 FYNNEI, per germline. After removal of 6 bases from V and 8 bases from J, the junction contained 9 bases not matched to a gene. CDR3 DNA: TGTGCCAGCAGATTACAGGGGTTTAGCGGCTACACCTTC. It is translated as CASRLQGFSGYTF.